The clone carrying this TCR beta chain was seen a single time. Antigen: not known. Profiling relied on immunoSEQ multiplex PCR, and the TCRdb table lists in-frame clones only, not all of them. The sample includes about 43,000 clones, approximately 94% of them seen just once. At study entry, adolescents had tuberculin skin tests and IGRA screening. The data belong to a study of T cells in tuberculosis. The wider study: T cells were selected with CD1B tetramers loaded with glucose monomycolate. IGRA-negative adolescents, IGRA-positive adolescents with latent tuberculosis and adults with active tuberculosis formed this South African cohort. Study-wide findings and caveats: Shorter CDR3-alpha in active tuberculosis partly drove smaller distances.

V lost 2 bases to trimming and J lost 0 bases, with 11 bases between them. CDR3 length equals 16 residues. The germline CDR1 and CDR2 sequences are SGHTA and FQGNSA. This clonotype was sampled from a donor between 10 and 35 years old with latent tuberculosis or without tuberculosis infection. Some clones in this sample may be carry-over from other donors' samples. The sequencing sample was made of PBMCs. The chain is built from TRBV7-2 and TRBJ1-3, with a weak D call TRBD1 (6 bases). This CDR3 reads CASSLNRDISGNTIYF. In DNA, the CDR3 is TGTGCCAGCAGCTTAAATCGGGACATCTCTGGAAACACCATATATTTT.